This T cell receptor beta chain was profiled in a study of sequential checkpoint blockade in melanoma. The ends were cut back, 3 bases at V and 4 bases at J, with 10 bases in the middle. Germline lookup yields CDR1 PRHDT and CDR2 FYEKMQ (reference sequence). CDR3 length: 13 residues. Treatment defined: randomized to nivolumab then ipilimumab (arm A) or the reverse (arm B). Produced via immunoSEQ multiplex PCR; TCRdb's table is partial and in-frame only. In the table there are 7,500 to 8,500 clones, approximately 67% of which are singletons. V and J are TRBV13 and TRBJ2-7, with D uncertain. The clonotype was recovered from a human patient with melanoma. Some clones in this sample may be carry-over from other donors' samples. Sequencing used CD8+ T cells sorted from blood (inferred from file names), obtained from a patient given nivolumab and ipilimumab in sequence. CDR3 region: CASSLGYSYEQYF. The CDR3, as DNA: TGTGCCAGCAGCTTGGGCTACTCTTACGAGCAGTACTTC.